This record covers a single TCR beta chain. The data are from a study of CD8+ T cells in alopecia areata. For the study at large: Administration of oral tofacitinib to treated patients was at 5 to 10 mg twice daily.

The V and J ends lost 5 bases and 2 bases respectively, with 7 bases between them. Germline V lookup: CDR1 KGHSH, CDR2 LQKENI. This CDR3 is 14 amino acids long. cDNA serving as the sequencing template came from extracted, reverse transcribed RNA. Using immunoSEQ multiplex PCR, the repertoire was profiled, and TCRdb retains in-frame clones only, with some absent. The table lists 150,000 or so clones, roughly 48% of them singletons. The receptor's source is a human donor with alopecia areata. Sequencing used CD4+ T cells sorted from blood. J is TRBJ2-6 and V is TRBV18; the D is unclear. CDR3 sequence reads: CASSGVTGANVLTF. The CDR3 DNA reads TGTGCCAGCTCAGGCGTAACTGGGGCCAACGTCCTGACTTTC.